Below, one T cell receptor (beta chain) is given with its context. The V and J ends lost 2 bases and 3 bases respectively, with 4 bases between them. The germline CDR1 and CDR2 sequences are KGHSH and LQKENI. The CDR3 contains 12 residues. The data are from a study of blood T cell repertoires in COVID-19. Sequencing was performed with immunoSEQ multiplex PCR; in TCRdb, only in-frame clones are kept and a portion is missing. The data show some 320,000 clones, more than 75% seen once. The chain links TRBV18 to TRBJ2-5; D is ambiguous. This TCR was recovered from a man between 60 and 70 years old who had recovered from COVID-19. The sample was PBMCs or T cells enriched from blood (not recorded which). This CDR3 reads CASSPEKETQYF. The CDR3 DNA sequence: TGTGCCAGCTCACCAGAGAAAGAGACCCAGTACTTC. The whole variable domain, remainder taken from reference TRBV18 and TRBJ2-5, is NAGVMQNPRHLVRRRGQEARLRCSPMKGHSHVYWYRQLPEEGLKFMVYLQKENIIDESGMPKERFSAEFPKEGPSILRIQQVVRGDSAAYFCASSPEKETQYFGPGTRLLVL.